This T cell receptor (beta chain) came from a study of cytomegalovirus exposure and HLA in healthy donors. Trimming removed 4 bases from V and 6 bases from J; junction bases left unmatched: 12. From germline, CDR1 is SGHRS and CDR2 YFSETQ. The CDR3 runs 15 residues. The donors were in the roughly 120-subject validation cohort, distinct from the roughly 720-subject first cohort. On this clone itself: Antigen specificity is unknown.

The data were produced by immunoSEQ multiplex PCR, yet TCRdb's version contains in-frame clones alone and is incomplete. The sample lists some 190,000 clones; 86% were seen once. Findings of the study overall: Using the classifier, cytomegalovirus status was reportedly diagnosed with high specificity and sensitivity.

The chain joins TRBV5-1 to TRBJ2-7, with 8 bases that match TRBD2. Sequencing was done on a sample of PBMCs. This sequence was found in a woman aged 18-35 years in good health and CMV-seronegative. Here the CDR3 DNA reads TGCGCCAGCAGCCCATCCCCGTCGAGCGGGGGCGAGCAGTACTTC. This gives the protein CASSPSPSSGGEQYF.